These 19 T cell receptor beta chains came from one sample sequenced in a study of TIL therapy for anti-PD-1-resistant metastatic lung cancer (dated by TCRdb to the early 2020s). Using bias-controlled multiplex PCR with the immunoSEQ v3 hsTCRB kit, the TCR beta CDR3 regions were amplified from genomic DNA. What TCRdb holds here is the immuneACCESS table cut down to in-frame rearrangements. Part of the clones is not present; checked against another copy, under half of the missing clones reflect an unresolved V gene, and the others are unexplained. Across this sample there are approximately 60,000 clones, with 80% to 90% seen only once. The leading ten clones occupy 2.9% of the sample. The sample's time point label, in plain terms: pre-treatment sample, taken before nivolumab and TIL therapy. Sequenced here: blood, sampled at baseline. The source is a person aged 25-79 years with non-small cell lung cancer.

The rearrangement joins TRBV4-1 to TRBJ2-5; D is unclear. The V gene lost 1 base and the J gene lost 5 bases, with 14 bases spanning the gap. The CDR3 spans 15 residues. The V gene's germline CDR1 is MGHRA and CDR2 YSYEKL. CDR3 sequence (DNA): TGCGCCAGCAGCCAAGGTTCCCAGAGGTTCGAGACCCAGTACTTC. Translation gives CASSQGSQRFETQYF.

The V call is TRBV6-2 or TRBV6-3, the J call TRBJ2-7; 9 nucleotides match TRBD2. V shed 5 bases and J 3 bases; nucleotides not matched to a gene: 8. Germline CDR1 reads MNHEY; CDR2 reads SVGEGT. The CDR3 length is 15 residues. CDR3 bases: TGTGCCAGCAGTCCCATAGGGCGGGAGGGCTACGAGCAGTACTTC. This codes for CASSPIGREGYEQYF.

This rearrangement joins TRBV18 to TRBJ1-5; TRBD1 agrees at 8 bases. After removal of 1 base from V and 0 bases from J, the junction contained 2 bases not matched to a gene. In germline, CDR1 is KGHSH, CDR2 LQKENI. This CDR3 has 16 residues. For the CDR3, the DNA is TGTGCCAGCTCACCACAGACAGGGGATAGCAATCAGCCCCAGCATTTT. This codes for CASSPQTGDSNQPQHF.

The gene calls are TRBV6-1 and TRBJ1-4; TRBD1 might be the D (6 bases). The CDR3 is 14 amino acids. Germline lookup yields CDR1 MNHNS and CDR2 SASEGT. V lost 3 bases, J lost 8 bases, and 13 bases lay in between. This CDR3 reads CASSEQGLAEKLFF. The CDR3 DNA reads TGTGCCAGCAGTGAGCAGGGGTTAGCCGAAAAACTGTTTTTT.

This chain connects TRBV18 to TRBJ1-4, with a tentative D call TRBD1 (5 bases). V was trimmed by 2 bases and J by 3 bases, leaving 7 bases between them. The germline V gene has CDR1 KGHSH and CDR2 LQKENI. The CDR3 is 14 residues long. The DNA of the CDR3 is TGTGCCAGCTCACCAAGGGGATCTAATGAAAAACTGTTTTTT. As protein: CASSPRGSNEKLFF.

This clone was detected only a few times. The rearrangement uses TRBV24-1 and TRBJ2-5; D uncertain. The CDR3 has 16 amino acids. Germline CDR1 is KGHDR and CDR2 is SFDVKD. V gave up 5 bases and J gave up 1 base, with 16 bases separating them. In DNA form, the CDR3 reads TGTGCCACCAGTGGCCCTACTCCAAAGTCCCAAGAGACCCAGTACTTC. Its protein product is CATSGPTPKSQETQYF.

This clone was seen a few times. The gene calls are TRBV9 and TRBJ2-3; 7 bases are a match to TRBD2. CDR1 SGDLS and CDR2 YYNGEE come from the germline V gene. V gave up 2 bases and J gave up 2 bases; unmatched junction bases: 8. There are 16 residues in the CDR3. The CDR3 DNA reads TGTGCCAGCAGCGTCTGGGCGGGAGAGGCCACAGATACGCAGTATTTT. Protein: CASSVWAGEATDTQYF.

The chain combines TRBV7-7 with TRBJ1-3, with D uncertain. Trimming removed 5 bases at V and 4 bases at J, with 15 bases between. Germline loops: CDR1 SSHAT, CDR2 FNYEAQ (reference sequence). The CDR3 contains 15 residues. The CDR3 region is CASSPSSEVGNTIYF. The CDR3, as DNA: TGTGCCAGCAGCCCTTCATCCGAGGTCGGAAACACCATATATTTT.

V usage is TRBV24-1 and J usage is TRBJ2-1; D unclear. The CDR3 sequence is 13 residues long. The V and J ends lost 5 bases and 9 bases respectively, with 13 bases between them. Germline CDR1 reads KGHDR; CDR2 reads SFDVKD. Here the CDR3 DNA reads TGTGCCACCAGTGCTCACGGGTGGGTTGAGCAGTTCTTC. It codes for CATSAHGWVEQFF.

The CDR3 region has the DNA TGTGCCAGCAGTCCAGGGGGGACCGGACAAGAGACCCAGTACTTC. Its protein is CASSPGGTGQETQYF. The chain carries TRBV28 and TRBJ2-5; tentatively, D is TRBD1 (7 bases). This CDR3 comprises 15 residues. V dropped 5 bases and J dropped 2 bases, with 15 bases sitting between them. CDR1 and CDR2 from the germline V gene are MDHEN and SYDVKM.

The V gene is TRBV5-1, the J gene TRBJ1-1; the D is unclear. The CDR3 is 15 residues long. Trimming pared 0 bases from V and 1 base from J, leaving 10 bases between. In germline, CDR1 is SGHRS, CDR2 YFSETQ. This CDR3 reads CASSLGPGQNTEAFF. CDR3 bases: TGCGCCAGCAGCTTGGGGCCAGGTCAGAACACTGAAGCTTTCTTT. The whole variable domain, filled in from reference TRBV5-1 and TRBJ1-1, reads KAGVTQTPRYLIKTRGQQVTLSCSPISGHRSVSWYQQTPGQGLQFLFEYFSETQRNKGNFPGRFSGRQFSNSRSEMNVSTLELGDSALYLCASSLGPGQNTEAFFGQGTRLTVV.

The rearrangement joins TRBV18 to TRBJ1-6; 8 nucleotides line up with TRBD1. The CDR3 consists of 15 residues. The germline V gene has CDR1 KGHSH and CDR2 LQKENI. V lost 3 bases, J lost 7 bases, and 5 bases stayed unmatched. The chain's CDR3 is CASSPLQGDNSPLHF. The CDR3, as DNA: TGTGCCAGCTCACCCTTACAGGGGGACAATTCACCCCTCCACTTT.

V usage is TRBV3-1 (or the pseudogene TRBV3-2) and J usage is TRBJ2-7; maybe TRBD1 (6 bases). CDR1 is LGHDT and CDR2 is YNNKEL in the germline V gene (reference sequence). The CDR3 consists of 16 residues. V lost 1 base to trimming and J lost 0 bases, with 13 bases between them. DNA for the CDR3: TGTGCCAGCAGCCAAGCAGGGGCAGCCAGCTCCTACGAGCAGTACTTC. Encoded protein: CASSQAGAASSYEQYF.

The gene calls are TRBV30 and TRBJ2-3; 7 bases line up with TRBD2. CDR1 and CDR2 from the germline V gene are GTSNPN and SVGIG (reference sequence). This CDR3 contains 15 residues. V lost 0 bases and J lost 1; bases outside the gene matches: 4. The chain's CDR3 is CAWSVGGMGTDTQYF. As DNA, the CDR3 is TGTGCCTGGAGTGTGGGGGGGATGGGCACAGATACGCAGTATTTT.

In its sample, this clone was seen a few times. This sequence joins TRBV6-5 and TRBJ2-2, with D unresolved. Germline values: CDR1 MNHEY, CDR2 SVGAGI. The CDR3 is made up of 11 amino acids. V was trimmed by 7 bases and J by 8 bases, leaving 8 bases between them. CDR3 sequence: CASTLEGELFF. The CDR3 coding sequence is TGTGCCAGCACCCTTGAGGGGGAGCTGTTTTTT.

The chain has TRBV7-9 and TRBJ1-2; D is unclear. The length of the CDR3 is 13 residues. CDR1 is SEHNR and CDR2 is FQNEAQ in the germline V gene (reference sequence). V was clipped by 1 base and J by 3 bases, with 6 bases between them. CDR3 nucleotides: TGTGCCAGCAGCTTAGGGGTGCACTATGGCTACACCTTC. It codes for CASSLGVHYGYTF.

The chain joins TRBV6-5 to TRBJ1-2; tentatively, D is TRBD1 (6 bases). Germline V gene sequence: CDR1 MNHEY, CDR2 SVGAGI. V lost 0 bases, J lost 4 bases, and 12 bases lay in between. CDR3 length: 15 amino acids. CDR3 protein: CASSYSGQRTYGYTF. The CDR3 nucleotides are TGTGCCAGCAGTTACTCCGGACAGCGAACCTATGGCTACACCTTC.

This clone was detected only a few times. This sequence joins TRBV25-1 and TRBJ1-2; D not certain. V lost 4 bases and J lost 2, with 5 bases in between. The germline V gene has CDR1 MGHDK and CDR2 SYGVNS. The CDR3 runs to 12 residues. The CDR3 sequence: CASSGPNYGYTF. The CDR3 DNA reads TGTGCCAGCAGTGGACCCAACTATGGCTACACCTTC.

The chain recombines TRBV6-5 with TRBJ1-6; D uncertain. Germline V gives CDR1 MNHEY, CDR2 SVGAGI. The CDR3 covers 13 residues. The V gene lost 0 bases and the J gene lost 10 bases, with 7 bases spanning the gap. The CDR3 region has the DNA TGTGCCAGCAGTTACTCGAGTGGCTCACCCCTCCACTTT. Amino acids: CASSYSSGSPLHF.